This TCR beta chain was profiled in a study of blood T cell repertoires in COVID-19. The overall study: The origin of the acute and convalescent COVID-19 samples was the United States, Italy and Spain. Sample material is recorded as cDNA or gDNA derived from T cells, B-cell-depleted T cells, or PBMCs.

CDR1 and CDR2 (germline): SNHLY, FYNNEI. This CDR3 has 16 residues. The V gene end was trimmed by 2 bases and the J gene end by 3 bases; junction bases not matched to a gene: 7. Per the study methods: Cell counts per sample came from amplifying reference gene primers. Data came from immunoSEQ multiplex PCR; TCRdb stores just in-frame clones and leaves some out. That table is the source of V, J and clone size, and D and trimming were worked out from the DNA. The sample consists of 130,000 or so clones, roughly 82% of them appearing once. The chain has TRBV2 and TRBJ1-3; TRBD1 matches at 7 bases. Material: peripheral blood. This receptor was obtained from a human donor in a cohort sampled during active COVID-19. CDR3 sequence (DNA): TGTGCCAGCAGTGAAAACAGGGGCGGCGTTGGAAACACCATATATTTT. This gives the protein CASSENRGGVGNTIYF.